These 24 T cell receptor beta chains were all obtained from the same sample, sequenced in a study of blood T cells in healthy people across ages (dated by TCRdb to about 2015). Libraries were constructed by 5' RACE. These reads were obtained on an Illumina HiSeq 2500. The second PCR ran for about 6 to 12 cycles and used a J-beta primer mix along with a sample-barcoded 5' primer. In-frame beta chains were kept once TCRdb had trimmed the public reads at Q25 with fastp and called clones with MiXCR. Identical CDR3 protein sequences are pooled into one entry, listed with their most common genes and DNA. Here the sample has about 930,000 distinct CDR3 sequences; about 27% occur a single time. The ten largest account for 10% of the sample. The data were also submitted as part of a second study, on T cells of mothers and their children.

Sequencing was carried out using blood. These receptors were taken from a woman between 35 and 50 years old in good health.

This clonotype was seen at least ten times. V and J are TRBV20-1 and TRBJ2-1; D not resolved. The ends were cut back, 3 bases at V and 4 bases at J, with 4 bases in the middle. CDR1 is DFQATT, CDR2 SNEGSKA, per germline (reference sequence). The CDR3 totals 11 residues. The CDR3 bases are TGCAGTGCTAGGTCGTACAATGAGCAGTTCTTC. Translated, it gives CSARSYNEQFF.

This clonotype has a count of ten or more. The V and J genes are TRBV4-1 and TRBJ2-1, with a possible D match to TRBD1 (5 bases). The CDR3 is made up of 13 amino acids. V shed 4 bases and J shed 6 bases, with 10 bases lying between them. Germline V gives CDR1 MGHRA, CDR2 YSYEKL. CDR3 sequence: CASSPQGLNEQFF. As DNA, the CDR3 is TGCGCCAGCAGCCCCCAGGGTCTCAATGAGCAGTTCTTC.

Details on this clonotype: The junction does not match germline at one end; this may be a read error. CDR3 protein: CANSLTGYLAKNIQYF. CDR3 bases: TGTGCCAACAGCCTCACAGGGTATTTAGCCAAAAACATTCAGTACTTC. The chain recombines TRBV13 with TRBJ2-4; TRBD1 is a possible D gene (6 bases). Germline-derived CDR1 and CDR2 are PRHDT and FYEKMQ (reference sequence). CDR3 size: 16 residues. The complete variable domain, with remaining parts taken from reference TRBV13 and TRBJ2-4, reads AAGVIQSPRHLIKEKRETATLKCYPIPRHDTVYWYQQGPGQDPQFLISFYEKMQSDKGSIPDRFSAQQFSDYHSELNMSSLELGDSALYFCANSLTGYLAKNIQYFGAGTRLSVL.

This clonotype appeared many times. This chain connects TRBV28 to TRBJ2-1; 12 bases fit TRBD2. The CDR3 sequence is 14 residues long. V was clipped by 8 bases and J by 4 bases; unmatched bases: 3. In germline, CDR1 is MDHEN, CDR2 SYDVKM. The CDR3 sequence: CASRLAGDYNEQFF. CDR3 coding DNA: TGTGCCAGCCGACTAGCGGGGGATTACAATGAGCAGTTCTTC.

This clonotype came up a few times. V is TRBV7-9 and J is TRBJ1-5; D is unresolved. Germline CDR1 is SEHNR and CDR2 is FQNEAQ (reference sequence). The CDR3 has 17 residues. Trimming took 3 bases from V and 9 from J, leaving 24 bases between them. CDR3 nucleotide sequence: TGTGCCAGCAGCTTCCCCGGTGGAGGCCGAGGGTTTAGGCCCCAGCATTTT. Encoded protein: CASSFPGGGRGFRPQHF.

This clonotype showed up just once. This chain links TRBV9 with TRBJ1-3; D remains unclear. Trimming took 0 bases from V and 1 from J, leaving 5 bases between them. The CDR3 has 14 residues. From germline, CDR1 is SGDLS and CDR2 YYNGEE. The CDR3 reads CASSVEESGNTIYF. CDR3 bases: TGTGCCAGCAGCGTAGAGGAGTCTGGAAACACCATATATTTT.

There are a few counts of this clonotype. This chain's CDR3 is CASSRSGAGGFNEQFF. The CDR3 nucleotides read TGTGCCAGCAGCCGAAGTGGAGCGGGGGGGTTTAATGAGCAGTTCTTC. The V call is TRBV7-2, the J call TRBJ2-1, with 10 positions matching TRBD2. The CDR3 runs 16 residues. Germline lookup yields CDR1 SGHTA and CDR2 FQGNSA. Losses at the gene ends were 5 bases for V and 7 bases for J; bases not matched to a gene: 11. The full variable domain, completed using reference TRBV7-2 and TRBJ2-1, is GAGVSQSPSNKVTEKGKDVELRCDPISGHTALYWYRQSLGQGLEFLIYFQGNSAPDKSGLPSDRFSAERTGGSVSTLTIQRTQQEDSAVYLCASSRSGAGGFNEQFFGPGTRLTVL.

CDR3 coding DNA: TGCGCCAGCAGCCAAGGTCCATCGGACAGGCTTATACCCCATGAGCAGTTCTTC. Protein: CASSQGPSDRLIPHEQFF. This chain connects TRBV4-1 to TRBJ2-1; 7 positions agree with TRBD1. In germline, CDR1 is MGHRA, CDR2 YSYEKL. This CDR3 has 18 amino acids. V lost 1 base, J lost 8 bases, and 17 bases stayed unmatched.

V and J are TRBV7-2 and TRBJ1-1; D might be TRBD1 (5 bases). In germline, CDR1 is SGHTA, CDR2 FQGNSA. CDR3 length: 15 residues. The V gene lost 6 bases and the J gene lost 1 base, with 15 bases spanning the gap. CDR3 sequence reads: CASSHRGAPNTEAFF. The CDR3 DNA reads TGTGCCAGCAGTCATAGAGGGGCCCCGAACACTGAAGCTTTCTTT.

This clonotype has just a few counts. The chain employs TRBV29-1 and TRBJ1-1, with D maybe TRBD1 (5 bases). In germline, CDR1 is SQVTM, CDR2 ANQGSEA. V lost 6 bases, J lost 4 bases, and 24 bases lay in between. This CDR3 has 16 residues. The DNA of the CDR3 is TGCAGCGTCGTCCGATCCTCGGCAGGGAGTTTCACTGAAGCTTTCTTT. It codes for CSVVRSSAGSFTEAFF.

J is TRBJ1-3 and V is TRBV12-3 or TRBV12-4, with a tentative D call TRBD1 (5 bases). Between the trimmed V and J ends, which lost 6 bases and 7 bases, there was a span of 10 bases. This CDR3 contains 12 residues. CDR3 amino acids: CASSPRGNTIYF. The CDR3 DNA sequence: TGTGCCAGCAGCCCCCGGGGGAACACCATATATTTT.

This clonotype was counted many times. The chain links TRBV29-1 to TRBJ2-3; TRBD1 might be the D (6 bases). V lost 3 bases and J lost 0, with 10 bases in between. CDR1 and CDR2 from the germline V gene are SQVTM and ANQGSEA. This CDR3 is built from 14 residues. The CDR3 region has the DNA TGCAGCGTTGAGACAGGCCGTAGCACAGATACGCAGTATTTT. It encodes CSVETGRSTDTQYF.

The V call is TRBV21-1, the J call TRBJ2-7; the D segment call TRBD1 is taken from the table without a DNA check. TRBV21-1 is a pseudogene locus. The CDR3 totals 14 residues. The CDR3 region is CASSNQPEGGEQYF. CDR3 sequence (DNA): TGTGCCAGCAGCAATCAACCCGAAGGGGGCGAGCAGTACTTC.

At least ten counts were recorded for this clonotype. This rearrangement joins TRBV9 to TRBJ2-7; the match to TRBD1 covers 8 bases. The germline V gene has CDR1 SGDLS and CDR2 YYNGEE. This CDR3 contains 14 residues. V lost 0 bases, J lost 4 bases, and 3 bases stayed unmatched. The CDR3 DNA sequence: TGTGCCAGCAGCGTAGCTACAGGGGGTTACGAGCAGTACTTC. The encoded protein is CASSVATGGYEQYF.

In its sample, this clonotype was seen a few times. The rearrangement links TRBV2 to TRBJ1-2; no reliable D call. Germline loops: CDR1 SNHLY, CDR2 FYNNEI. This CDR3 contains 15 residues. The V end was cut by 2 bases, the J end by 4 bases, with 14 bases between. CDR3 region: CASSESGRPSYGYTF. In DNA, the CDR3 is TGTGCCAGCAGTGAATCGGGCAGGCCCAGCTATGGCTACACCTTC.

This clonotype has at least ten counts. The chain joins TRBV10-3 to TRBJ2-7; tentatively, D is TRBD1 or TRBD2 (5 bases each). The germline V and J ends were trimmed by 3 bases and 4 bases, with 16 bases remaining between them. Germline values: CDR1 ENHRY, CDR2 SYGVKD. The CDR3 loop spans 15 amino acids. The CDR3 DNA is TGTGCCATCAGTGAAGGGGACGGACCGTTTTACGAGCAGTACTTC. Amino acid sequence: CAISEGDGPFYEQYF.

CDR3 sequence (DNA): TGCGCCAGCAGCCGCGACAGGCTCAACACCGGGGAGCTGTTTTTT. Translation gives CASSRDRLNTGELFF. The chain carries TRBV4-1 and TRBJ2-2; perhaps TRBD1 as D (6 bases). CDR3 length equals 15 residues. Between the trimmed V and J ends, which lost 4 bases and 2 bases, there was a span of 11 bases. Per the germline V gene, CDR1 is MGHRA and CDR2 is YSYEKL.

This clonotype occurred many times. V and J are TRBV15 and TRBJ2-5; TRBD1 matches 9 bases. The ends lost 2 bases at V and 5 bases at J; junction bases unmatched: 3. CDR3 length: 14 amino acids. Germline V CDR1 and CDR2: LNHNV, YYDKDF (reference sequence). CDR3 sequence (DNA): TGTGCCACCAGCAGACAGACAGGGGGGGAGACCCAGTACTTC. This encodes CATSRQTGGETQYF.

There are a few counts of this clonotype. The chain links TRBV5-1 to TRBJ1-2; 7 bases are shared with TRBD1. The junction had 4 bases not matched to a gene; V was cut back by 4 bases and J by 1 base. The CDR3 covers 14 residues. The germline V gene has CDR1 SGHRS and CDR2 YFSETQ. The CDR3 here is CASSPWDSNYGYTF. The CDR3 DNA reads TGCGCCAGCAGCCCCTGGGACAGTAACTATGGCTACACCTTC. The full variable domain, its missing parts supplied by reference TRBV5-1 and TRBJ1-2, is KAGVTQTPRYLIKTRGQQVTLSCSPISGHRSVSWYQQTPGQGLQFLFEYFSETQRNKGNFPGRFSGRQFSNSRSEMNVSTLELGDSALYLCASSPWDSNYGYTFGSGTRLTVV.

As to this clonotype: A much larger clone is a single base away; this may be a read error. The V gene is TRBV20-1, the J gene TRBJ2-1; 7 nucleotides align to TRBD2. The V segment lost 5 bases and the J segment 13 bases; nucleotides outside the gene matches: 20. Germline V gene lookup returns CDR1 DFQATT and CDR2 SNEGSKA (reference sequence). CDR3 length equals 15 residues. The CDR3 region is CSAPTTSSRGGIQFF. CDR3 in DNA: TGCAGTGCTCCGACGACTAGTAGCCGGGGAGGGATTCAGTTCTTC.

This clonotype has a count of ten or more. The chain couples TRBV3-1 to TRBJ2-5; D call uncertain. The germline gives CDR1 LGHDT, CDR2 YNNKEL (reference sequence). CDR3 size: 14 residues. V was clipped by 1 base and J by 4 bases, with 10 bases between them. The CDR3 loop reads CASSQGRVGETQYF. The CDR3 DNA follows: TGTGCCAGCAGCCAAGGTCGGGTTGGAGAGACCCAGTACTTC.

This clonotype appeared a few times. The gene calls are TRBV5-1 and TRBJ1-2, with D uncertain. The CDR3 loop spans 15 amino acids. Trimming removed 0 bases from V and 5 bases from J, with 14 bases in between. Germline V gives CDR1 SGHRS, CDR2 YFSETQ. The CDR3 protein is CASSLVGRTGYGYTF. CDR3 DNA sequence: TGCGCCAGCAGCTTGGTGGGCAGGACCGGTTATGGCTACACCTTC.

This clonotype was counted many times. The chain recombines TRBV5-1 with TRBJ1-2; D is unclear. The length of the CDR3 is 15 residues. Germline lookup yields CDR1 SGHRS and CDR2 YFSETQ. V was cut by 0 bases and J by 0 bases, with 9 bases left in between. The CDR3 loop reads CASSLEAATNYGYTF. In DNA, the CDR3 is TGCGCCAGCAGCTTGGAGGCAGCAACTAACTATGGCTACACCTTC.

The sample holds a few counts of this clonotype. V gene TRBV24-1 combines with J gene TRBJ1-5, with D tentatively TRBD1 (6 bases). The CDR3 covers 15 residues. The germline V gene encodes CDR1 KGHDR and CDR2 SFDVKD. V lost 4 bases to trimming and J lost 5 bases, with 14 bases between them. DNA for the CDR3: TGTGCCACCAGTGACTCCACAGGGCCGGATCAGCCCCAGCATTTT. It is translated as CATSDSTGPDQPQHF.